The sequence of this T cell receptor (beta chain) was determined in a study of blood T cell repertoires in COVID-19. TCRdb's table, derived via immunoSEQ multiplex PCR, lists solely in-frame clones and lacks some. The sample has approximately 220,000 clones; roughly 85% are singletons. Per germline, CDR1 SGHTA and CDR2 FQGNSA. J gave up 5 bases and V 6 bases, and 7 bases lay outside the gene matches. The CDR3 length is 15 residues. This clonotype was obtained from a man between 40 and 49 years old who had recovered from COVID-19. The rearrangement joins TRBV7-2 to TRBJ2-1; 10 nucleotides match TRBD2. Sequencing was performed on PBMCs or T cells enriched from blood (not recorded which). The DNA of the CDR3 is TGTGCCAGCAGACCACCGGGACTAGCGAACAATGAGCAGTTCTTC. Protein sequence: CASRPPGLANNEQFF.